The sequence of this T cell receptor beta chain was determined in a study of Tregs in tolerant kidney transplant recipients (dated by TCRdb to about 2019). About the study as a whole: The transplants used related donors with nonmyeloablative bone marrow transplantation, and mixed chimerism in the human trials was transient. The study used TCRbeta sequencing to identify donor-specific regulatory T cells before combined kidney and bone marrow transplantation, then tracked those cells after transplant. Findings and caveats that apply to the study as a whole: Donor-specific Treg expansion exceeded global Treg expansion in tolerant patients, suggesting antigen-driven rather than nonspecific expansion. Because the study included only a small number of patients, the results must be confirmed in larger populations and under other immunosuppression protocols. The most biologically relevant and donor-specific TCRbeta repertoire appeared to be identified by expanding Tregs with activated donor B cells. Biological reproducibility was not directly addressed, though technical replication error appeared minimal. For some patients the PCR primers changed over time, which made it impossible to compare the samples from those patients at the nucleotide level.

The time point label on this specimen signifies: blood sample drawn before combined kidney and bone marrow transplant. Unstimulated Tregs (CD4+CD25+CD127-), CD4+ non-Tregs (CD4+CD25-), CD4 and CD8 cells were FACS-sorted from thawed PBMCs. Patients were several combined kidney and bone marrow transplant recipients from the ITN036ST trial, and only these trial subjects had samples available. Healthy control blood was processed to PBMCs with a Ficoll density gradient and then cryopreserved, whereas patient PBMCs were collected both before and after transplant. Genomic DNA was extracted from sorted cells with the QIAGEN DNeasy Blood and Tissue Kit for TCRbeta CDR3 sequencing. High-throughput TCRbeta CDR3 sequencing, which included PCR amplification with bias correction and internal controls, was done commercially through immunoSEQ. Processing in the source paper ran as follows. Unique productive TCRbeta sequences were defined by CDR3 nucleotide sequence when primers matched and otherwise by CDR3 amino acid sequence together with Vbeta and Jbeta genes. To correct for sorting error, sequences found in more than one sorted population at a frequency ratio of 2:1 or less were discarded, and the remaining shared sequences were assigned to the population with the higher frequency. Sequences were defined as donor-reactive when expanded at least 5-fold in CFSE-low cells versus unstimulated cells and present at a frequency of at least 0.01% in CFSE-low cells. Jensen-Shannon divergence, calculated on the top 100 TCRbeta sequences ranked by frequency, was used to quantify repertoire divergence. When a sample had multiple sequencing runs, each run was corrected for sorting error separately and the runs were then pooled. What TCRdb holds here is the immuneACCESS table cut down to in-frame rearrangements. Part of the clones is not present; checked against another copy, under half of the missing clones reflect an unresolved V gene, and the others are unexplained. Clone size and V and J calls were adopted from that table, with D and trimming inferred from the DNA. The sample yields about 100,000 clones; around 90% were counted once. The top ten constitute approximately 0.34% of the sample.

The CDR3 runs 15 residues from the cysteine to the phenylalanine. Only CDR3 DNA remains: 45 bases, in frame from the first base. Sequences LNHDA (CDR1) and SQIVND (CDR2) are obtained from the germline V gene (reference sequence). Compared with germline, V lacks 9 bases and J lacks 0 bases; bases without a gene match: 8. A note on this clone: The antigen it binds to is not known. Base qualities were left out, and no much larger clone turns up one base away.

This receptor chain uses TRBV19 and TRBJ2-3, and 8 junction bases match TRBD2. This receptor was taken from a human donor who received a combined kidney and bone marrow transplant. Here the sequenced sample was CD4+ T cells from blood, taken before the transplant. The CDR3 amino acid sequence is: CASQRGGGSTDTQYF. The DNA sequence is TGTGCCAGCCAGCGCGGCGGGGGGAGCACAGATACGCAGTATTTT.